Listed here are 6 T cell receptor beta chains from one sample, sequenced in a study of OX40 agonist ivuxolimab in advanced cancers. The data were produced by immunoSEQ multiplex PCR, yet TCRdb's version contains in-frame clones alone and is incomplete. Seen here are 82,000 or so clones, 92% observed once, and the top ten hold 1% to 1.3%. The sample was CD4+ or CD8+ T cells sorted from blood, taken in a trial of the OX40 agonist ivuxolimab. The source is an adult with an advanced solid tumor such as melanoma, head and neck, liver or kidney cancer.

V usage is TRBV10-3 and J usage is TRBJ2-2, with D perhaps TRBD1 (5 bases). V lost 3 bases and J lost 1, with 9 bases in between. The CDR3 is made up of 15 amino acids. CDR1 and CDR2 (germline): ENHRY, SYGVKD. This CDR3 is CAISDRQGNTGELFF. The CDR3 nucleotides read TGTGCCATCAGTGATCGGCAGGGGAACACCGGGGAGCTGTTTTTT.

The chain employs TRBV5-4 and TRBJ2-3; unclear D gene. The CDR3 loop spans 15 amino acids. The V and J ends lost 0 bases and 4 bases respectively, with 12 bases between them. In germline, CDR1 is SGHNT, CDR2 YYREEE (reference sequence). CDR3 in DNA: TGTGCCAGCAGCTTGGAAGGATACGCCTCAGATACGCAGTATTTT. Protein product: CASSLEGYASDTQYF.

V is TRBV9 and J is TRBJ2-2, with a possible D match to TRBD1 (5 bases). The CDR3 covers 15 residues. Deletions cut 7 bases from V and 1 base from J, with 14 bases between. From germline, CDR1 is SGDLS and CDR2 YYNGEE. CDR3 DNA sequence: TGTGCCAGCCAAGGGGCGGCAGTGAACACCGGGGAGCTGTTTTTT. Amino acids: CASQGAAVNTGELFF.

V gene TRBV7-2 combines with J gene TRBJ2-6; D remains ambiguous. Trimming removed 5 bases from V and 2 bases from J, with 7 bases in between. Germline V gene sequence: CDR1 SGHTA, CDR2 FQGNSA. The CDR3 runs to 14 residues. The CDR3 sequence is CASSRHTGANVLTF. In nucleotides, the CDR3 is TGTGCCAGCAGCAGACATACTGGGGCCAACGTCCTGACTTTC. Variable domain in full (rest from reference TRBV7-2 and TRBJ2-6): GAGVSQSPSNKVTEKGKDVELRCDPISGHTALYWYRQSLGQGLEFLIYFQGNSAPDKSGLPSDRFSAERTGGSVSTLTIQRTQQEDSAVYLCASSRHTGANVLTFGAGSRLTVL.

The chain has TRBV30 and TRBJ1-5; D not resolved. This CDR3 spans 15 amino acids. Germline CDR1 reads GTSNPN; CDR2 reads SVGIG (reference sequence). Trimming stripped 2 bases from V and 1 base from J, with 12 bases between. The CDR3: CAWSYTGGSNQPQHF. CDR3 DNA sequence: TGTGCCTGGAGTTACACGGGTGGGAGCAATCAGCCCCAGCATTTT.

The rearrangement joins TRBV5-1 to TRBJ2-7; D could derive from TRBD1 or TRBD2 (5 bases each). Germline CDR1 reads SGHRS; CDR2 reads YFSETQ. The V end lost 0 bases, the J end lost 6 bases, and 13 bases lay between the germline ends. The CDR3 is 14 amino acids. CDR3 loop: CASSLVWERGEQYF. CDR3 in DNA: TGCGCCAGCAGCTTGGTGTGGGAGAGGGGCGAGCAGTACTTC.